The clone carrying this T cell receptor beta chain occurred many times. The antigen is not known. The source of the sample is a study of blood T cells in healthy people across ages. Broader study findings: A greater number of naive CD4+ cells and higher diversity distinguished long-lived donors from aged donors.

Germline CDR1 is MGHRA and CDR2 is YSYEKL. The CDR3 loop spans 12 amino acids. Trimming pared 4 bases from V and 5 bases from J, leaving 8 bases between. A second PCR of roughly 7 to 11 cycles used a sample-barcoded 5' primer and a J-beta primer mix. All samples gave at least 3 million CDR3-containing paired-end reads. TCRdb re-derived calls from the 5' RACE reads in MiXCR, one entry per CDR3 protein. The table includes hundreds of thousands of distinct CDR3 sequences, around 21% detected once. The TCR originated in a man aged 65 to 79 in good health. Material for sequencing was blood. V gene TRBV4-1 combines with J gene TRBJ1-2; unclear D gene. DNA of the CDR3: TGCGCCAGCAGCCCTCAAGGGTATGGCTACACCTTC. Its translation is CASSPQGYGYTF.